The sequence of this T cell receptor (beta chain) was determined in a study of identical twins. V lost 0 bases and J lost 8; bases outside the gene matches: 12. Germline CDR1 MGHRA, CDR2 YSYEKL. This CDR3 is 19 amino acids long. In its sample, this clonotype was seen a few times. What it recognizes is unknown. Overall study results and limits: Compared with models, monozygotic twins showed more out-of-frame TCR alpha sharing.

A single record per CDR3 protein comes from TCRdb applying MiXCR to the 5' RACE reads. The sample has a few hundred thousand distinct CDR3 sequences, around 15% seen once. This same sample was also part of a study on yellow fever vaccine responses in identical twins.

The sequenced sample was CD4+ T cells sorted from blood. The TCR originated in a woman younger than 35 in good health. The genes are TRBV4-1 and TRBJ2-1; TRBD2 matches at 14 bases. In DNA, the CDR3 is TGCGCCAGCAGCCAAGATCTTGCGACTAGCGGGAGGGCCCATTATGAGCAGTTCTTC. It codes for CASSQDLATSGRAHYEQFF.